A single T cell receptor beta chain is shown here with its context. TCRdb's table, derived via immunoSEQ multiplex PCR, lists solely in-frame clones and lacks some. This table has around 2.3 million clones, approximately 96% appearing once. The data were obtained in a study of shared clonotypes between healthy human individuals. The CDR3 has 14 amino acids. V was clipped by 7 bases and J by 8 bases, with 18 bases between them. CDR1 and CDR2 from the germline V gene are MDHEN and SYDVKM. The authors divided CD4+ cells into CD45RA+ naive and CD45RA-negative memory subsets. The chain employs TRBV28 and TRBJ2-1, with D possibly being TRBD1 (6 bases). The receptor was isolated from a man aged 18 to 29 in good health. Sequenced input: naive CD4+ T cells sorted from blood. Subset defined: CD45RA+ positively selected. The CDR3 DNA sequence: TGTGCCAGCACCTCTGCACAGGGCTCAGATGAGCAGTTCTTC. Encoded protein: CASTSAQGSDEQFF.